This is a list of T cell receptor beta chains from one sample in a study of beta chain features in type 1 diabetes. Assay: immunoSEQ multiplex PCR; the TCRdb copy retains only in-frame clones and omits some. The sample contains roughly 140,000 clones, over 9% of which appear only once. The sample comprised central memory CD4+ T cells from blood. The source of these receptors is a man aged 30 to 45 with type 1 diabetes. Each CDR3 is given with its conserved first and last residue.

v_call	cdr3_aa
TRBV7-2	CASSRRQGAYGYTF
TRBV2	CASSDRGYGYTF
TRBV5-4	CASSLRGTGTGYTF
TRBV7-9	CASSDMRGADEQYF
TRBV19	CASSIRWGSGNTEAFF
TRBV9	CASSAGTGGLSEAFF
TRBV18	CASSRGSDTEAFF
TRBV7-2	CASSAPLAGTGELFF
TRBV29-1	CSVEATGASTDTQYF
TRBV28	CASRVDRPSTDTQYF
TRBV19	CASSRGRSYEQYF
TRBV5-1	CASSLQDTGELFF
TRBV5-1	CASSLTESGTGELFF
TRBV25-1	CASSEYGRVYEQYF
TRBV19	CASQPGGYTGELFF
TRBV18	CASSPDRVEQYF
TRBV7-6	CASSFAPTGLNTEAFF
TRBV4-1	CASSYGQWARSYEQYF
TRBV14	CASSQYFEQFF
TRBV2	CASSAAPVKLFF
TRBV7-2	CASSLRDTQYF
TRBV10-3	CAISGGQASTGEQYF
TRBV5-4	CASSLVGGSEQYF
TRBV7-2	CASSSMGGAGGYTF
TRBV7-2	CASSAQSGGTDTQYF
TRBV7-9	CASSQANTEAFF
TRBV7-2	CASSPRTGVYIQYF
TRBV2	CASALERQETQYF
TRBV11-2	CASSKGQPLTDTQYF
TRBV29-1	CSARQGLDYNEQFF
TRBV6-6	CASSPQDSYGYTF
TRBV28	CASSPVGQGYQETQYF
TRBV2	CASRPSSGQIYEQYF
TRBV5-1	CASTGRVTGDTTGELFF
TRBV19	CASSVGWERKTQYF
TRBV2	CASSEPLRGQPQHF
TRBV18	CASSPVGRVNYGYTF